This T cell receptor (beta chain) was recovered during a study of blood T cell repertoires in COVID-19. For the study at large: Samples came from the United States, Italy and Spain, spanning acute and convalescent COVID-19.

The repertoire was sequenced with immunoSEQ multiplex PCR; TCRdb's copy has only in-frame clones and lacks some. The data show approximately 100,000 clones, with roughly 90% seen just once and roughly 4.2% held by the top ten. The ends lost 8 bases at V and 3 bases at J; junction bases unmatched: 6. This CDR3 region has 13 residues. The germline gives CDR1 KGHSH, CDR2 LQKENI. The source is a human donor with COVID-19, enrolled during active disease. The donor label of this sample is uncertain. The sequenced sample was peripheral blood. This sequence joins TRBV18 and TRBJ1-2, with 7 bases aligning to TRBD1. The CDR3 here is CASASGGDYGYTF. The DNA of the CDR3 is TGTGCCAGCGCATCAGGGGGAGACTATGGCTACACCTTC. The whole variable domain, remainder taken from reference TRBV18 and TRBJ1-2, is NAGVMQNPRHLVRRRGQEARLRCSPMKGHSHVYWYRQLPEEGLKFMVYLQKENIIDESGMPKERFSAEFPKEGPSILRIQQVVRGDSAAYFCASASGGDYGYTFGSGTRLTVV.